Below, one TCR beta chain is given with its context. Seattle-derived patients entered the study during active infection and were followed longitudinally. Per the germline V gene, CDR1 is LNHDA and CDR2 is SQIVND (reference sequence). V was cut by 2 bases and J by 3 bases, with 16 bases left in between. The CDR3 has 16 amino acids. These data come from a study of blood T cell repertoires in COVID-19. Turning to the study itself: The United States, Italy and Spain provided the acute and convalescent COVID-19 samples. PBMCs, B-cell-depleted T cells, or T cells provided the cDNA or gDNA that made up the material.

Original data processing: Estimates of nucleated cell counts were drawn from the amplification of reference gene primers. TCRdb keeps only in-frame clones here, not all; method: immunoSEQ multiplex PCR. Clone size and the V and J calls come from that table; the DNA yielded D and trimming. The table records a few hundred thousand clones, roughly 80% of them present only once. V usage is TRBV19 and J usage is TRBJ2-5; D is unclear. This sequence originates from an older person with COVID-19, enrolled during active disease. Sequenced input: peripheral blood. The CDR3 loop reads CASSITSGPKKETQYF. DNA for the CDR3: TGTGCCAGTAGTATAACTTCTGGGCCCAAAAAAGAGACCCAGTACTTC.